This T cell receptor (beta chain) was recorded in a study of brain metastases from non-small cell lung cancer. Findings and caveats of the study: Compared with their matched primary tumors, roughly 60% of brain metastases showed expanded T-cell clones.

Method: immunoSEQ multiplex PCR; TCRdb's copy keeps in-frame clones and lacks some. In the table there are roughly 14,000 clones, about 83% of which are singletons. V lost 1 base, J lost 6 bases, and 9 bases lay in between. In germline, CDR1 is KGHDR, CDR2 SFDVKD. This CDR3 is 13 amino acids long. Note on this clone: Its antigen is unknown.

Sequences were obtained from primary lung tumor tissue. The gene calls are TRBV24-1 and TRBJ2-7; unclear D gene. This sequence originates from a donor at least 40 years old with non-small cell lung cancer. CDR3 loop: CATSDFEQSEQYV. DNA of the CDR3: TGTGCCACCAGTGATTTCGAACAGTCCGAGCAGTACGTC.